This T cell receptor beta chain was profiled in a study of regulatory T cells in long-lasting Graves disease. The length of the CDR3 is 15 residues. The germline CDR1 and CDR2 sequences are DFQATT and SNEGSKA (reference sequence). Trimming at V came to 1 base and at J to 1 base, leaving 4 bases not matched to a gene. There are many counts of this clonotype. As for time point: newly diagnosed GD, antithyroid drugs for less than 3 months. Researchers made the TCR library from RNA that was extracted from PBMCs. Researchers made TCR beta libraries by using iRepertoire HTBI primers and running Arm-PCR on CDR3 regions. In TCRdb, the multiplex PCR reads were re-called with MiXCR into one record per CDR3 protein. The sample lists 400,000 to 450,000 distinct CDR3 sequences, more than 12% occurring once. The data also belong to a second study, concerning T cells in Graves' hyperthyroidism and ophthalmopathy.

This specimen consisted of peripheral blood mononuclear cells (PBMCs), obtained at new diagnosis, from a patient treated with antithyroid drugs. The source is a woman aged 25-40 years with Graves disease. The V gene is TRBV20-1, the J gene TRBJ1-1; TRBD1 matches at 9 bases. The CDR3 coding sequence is TGCAGTGCTAGAGGAACAGGGGGCCAGAACACTGAAGCTTTCTTT. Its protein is CSARGTGGQNTEAFF.